What follows are 30 T cell receptor beta chains derived from one specimen sequenced in a study of PD-L1 blockade in urothelial cancer. Time point defined: pretreatment peripheral blood. Sequencing was performed with immunoSEQ multiplex PCR; in TCRdb, only in-frame clones are kept and a portion is missing. The table includes 130,000 or so clones, around 85% detected once. Specimen: PBMCs, collected around atezolizumab (anti-PD-L1) treatment. The source is a middle-aged man with urothelial cancer.

The rearrangement uses TRBV6-5 and TRBJ2-1; D is ambiguous. The ends were cut back, 2 bases at V and 0 bases at J, with 11 bases in the middle. CDR1 and CDR2 (germline): MNHEY, SVGAGI. This CDR3 is 16 amino acids long. The CDR3 coding sequence is TGTGCCAGCAGTTACCGACTGGGTAGCTCCTACAATGAGCAGTTCTTC. Translation: CASSYRLGSSYNEQFF.

The gene calls are TRBV7-2 and TRBJ2-3, with a weak D call TRBD2 (6 bases). CDR3 length: 14 amino acids. Trimming left V 3 bases short and J 7 bases short, with 14 bases between. Germline values: CDR1 SGHTA, CDR2 FQGNSA. CDR3 region: CASSFGRGGNTQYF. CDR3 sequence (DNA): TGTGCCAGCAGCTTCGGGAGAGGCGGAAATACGCAGTATTTT.

V usage is TRBV18 and J usage is TRBJ2-5; TRBD1 might be the D (6 bases). The CDR3 has 14 amino acids. CDR1 is KGHSH, CDR2 LQKENI, per germline. Trimming took 4 bases from V and 8 from J, leaving 17 bases between them. The CDR3 DNA reads as TGTGCCAGCTCACGCGGACAGACCACGGATACCCAGTACTTC. This encodes CASSRGQTTDTQYF.

The chain links TRBV7-2 to TRBJ1-6, with 10 bases aligning to TRBD1. Losses at the gene ends were 3 bases for V and 5 bases for J; bases not matched to a gene: 7. Germline lookup yields CDR1 SGHTA and CDR2 FQGNSA. This CDR3 contains 17 residues. CDR3 sequence (DNA): TGTGCCAGCAGCTTTAGAAGCGGGACAGGGGATAATTCACCCCTCCACTTT. It is translated as CASSFRSGTGDNSPLHF.

The J gene is TRBJ1-3, the V gene TRBV28; D not resolved. V lost 11 bases to trimming and J lost 8 bases, with 19 bases between them. Germline CDR1 MDHEN, CDR2 SYDVKM. CDR3 length equals 13 residues. Here the CDR3 reads CASYDQGRDTIYF. The CDR3 bases are TGTGCCTCCTACGACCAAGGGAGAGACACCATATATTTT.

This clone was recorded only once. This chain joins TRBV27 and TRBJ2-5; D unresolved. The CDR3 has 14 residues. V lost 5 bases and J lost 1, with 11 bases in between. The germline CDR1 and CDR2 sequences are MNHEY and SMNVEV (reference sequence). The CDR3 sequence is CASSNTQIQETQYF. Here the CDR3 DNA reads TGTGCCAGCAGTAATACACAGATCCAAGAGACCCAGTACTTC.

This chain connects TRBV30 to TRBJ1-6; D uncertain. The germline V and J ends were trimmed by 3 bases and 8 bases, with 17 bases remaining between them. The V gene's germline CDR1 is GTSNPN and CDR2 SVGIG (reference sequence). The CDR3 loop spans 15 amino acids. This CDR3 is CAWSALPRGDSPLHF. As DNA, the CDR3 is TGTGCCTGGAGCGCCCTCCCACGGGGAGATTCACCCCTCCACTTT.

The chain joins TRBV5-4 to TRBJ1-1; TRBD1 agrees at 8 bases. J lost 4 bases, V lost 3 bases, and 2 bases had no gene match. The CDR3 is 13 amino acids. Germline loops: CDR1 SGHNT, CDR2 YYREEE (reference sequence). The DNA for the CDR3 is TGTGCCAGCAGCTCGGACAGGGTCACTGAAGCTTTCTTT. Amino acids: CASSSDRVTEAFF.

The rearrangement joins TRBV27 to TRBJ2-3; TRBD2 matches 13 bases. Germline V lookup: CDR1 MNHEY, CDR2 SMNVEV (reference sequence). J lost 3 bases, V lost 4 bases, and 7 bases had no gene match. This CDR3 contains 17 residues. The CDR3: CASSSLGLAGVTDTQYF. CDR3 in DNA: TGTGCCAGCAGTTCCCTAGGACTAGCGGGAGTAACAGATACGCAGTATTTT.

This chain joins TRBV9 and TRBJ1-2; D is perhaps TRBD1 (5 bases). The CDR3 is made up of 13 amino acids. Germline CDR1 is SGDLS and CDR2 is YYNGEE. V was shortened by 4 bases and J by 4 bases, with 11 bases between the two germline ends. This chain's CDR3 is CASSLGGGYGYTF. The CDR3 nucleotides read TGTGCCAGCAGCCTCGGGGGAGGCTATGGCTACACCTTC.

V and J are TRBV11-2 and TRBJ2-3; 7 bases are shared with TRBD1. The CDR3 extends over 12 amino acids. Germline assignment: CDR1 SGHAT and CDR2 FQNNGV. The V gene end was trimmed by 1 base and the J gene end by 12 bases; junction bases not matched to a gene: 4. The CDR3 reads CASSLADRLQYF. CDR3 nucleotide sequence: TGTGCCAGCAGCTTAGCGGACAGGCTTCAGTATTTT.

V usage is TRBV5-4 and J usage is TRBJ2-5; 7 positions agree with TRBD2. V lost 1 base to trimming and J lost 4 bases; unmatched junction nucleotides: 13. Germline loops: CDR1 SGHNT, CDR2 YYREEE (reference sequence). The length of the CDR3 is 17 residues. The CDR3 spells CASSLFNRQGGSETQYF. The CDR3 bases are TGTGCCAGCAGCTTGTTTAATCGTCAGGGAGGGTCAGAGACCCAGTACTTC.

J is TRBJ1-5 and V is TRBV6-6; D uncertain. V lost 5 bases, J lost 4 bases, and 6 bases lay in between. Germline lookup yields CDR1 MNHNY and CDR2 SVGAGI (reference sequence). This CDR3 is 12 amino acids long. The DNA for the CDR3 is TGTGCCAGCAGTACGACAAATCAGCCCCAGCATTTT. Translation gives CASSTTNQPQHF.

The chain employs TRBV6-1 and TRBJ2-1; TRBD1 matches 10 bases. The germline V gene encodes CDR1 MNHNS and CDR2 SASEGT. With 2 bases clipped from V and 9 bases from J, the junction kept 13 bases outside the gene matches. This CDR3 has 17 residues. CDR3 sequence (DNA): TGTGCCAGCAGTGAACCGGGACAGGGGTCAAGGCGTAGTGAGCAGTTCTTC. Amino acid sequence: CASSEPGQGSRRSEQFF.

The rearrangement uses TRBV7-2 and TRBJ1-5; TRBD1 might be the D (5 bases). The CDR3 extends over 15 amino acids. From germline, CDR1 is SGHTA and CDR2 FQGNSA. Trimming took off 5 bases at V and 8 bases at J, with 19 bases between the two ends. The CDR3 DNA follows: TGTGCCAGCAGCGCCCTGCTGTGGGGGAGGGAGCCCCAGCATTTT. This encodes CASSALLWGREPQHF. Full variable domain (outside the CDR3, taken from reference TRBV7-2 and TRBJ1-5): GAGVSQSPSNKVTEKGKDVELRCDPISGHTALYWYRQSLGQGLEFLIYFQGNSAPDKSGLPSDRFSAERTGGSVSTLTIQRTQQEDSAVYLCASSALLWGREPQHFGDGTRLSIL.

This clone showed up just once. V is TRBV27 and J is TRBJ2-7; TRBD1 aligns across 8 bases. The length of the CDR3 is 15 residues. With 0 bases clipped from V and 4 bases from J, the junction kept 5 bases outside the gene matches. Germline lookup yields CDR1 MNHEY and CDR2 SMNVEV (reference sequence). CDR3 DNA sequence: TGTGCCAGCAGTTTATCACGGACAGGGTGGTACGAGCAGTACTTC. This encodes CASSLSRTGWYEQYF.

The chain is built from TRBV15 and TRBJ2-1, with 14 bases that match TRBD2. In germline, CDR1 is LNHNV, CDR2 YYDKDF (reference sequence). The CDR3 is 17 residues long. Trimming removed 3 bases from V and 8 bases from J; junction bases left unmatched: 9. As DNA, the CDR3 is TGTGCCACCAGCAGGGGATTCGGACTAGCGGGAGGTTATGAGCAGTTCTTC. This sequence encodes CATSRGFGLAGGYEQFF.

This clone has just one count. This sequence joins TRBV18 and TRBJ2-7; the match to TRBD1 covers 7 bases. Per the germline V gene, CDR1 is KGHSH and CDR2 is LQKENI. The CDR3 runs to 13 residues. J lost 3 bases, V lost 6 bases, and 5 bases had no gene match. The CDR3 nucleotides read TGTGCCAGCTCCCGGGACAGTAACTACGAGCAGTACTTC. It is translated as CASSRDSNYEQYF.

The rearrangement joins TRBV21-1 to TRBJ2-2; the table's D call TRBD2 went unverified against the DNA. TRBV21-1 is a pseudogene segment. There are 15 residues in the CDR3. The CDR3 bases are TGTGCCAGCAGGGAGGGACTAGCGGGAGGCGGGGAGCTGTTTTTT. It codes for CASREGLAGGGELFF.

This rearrangement joins TRBV6-4 to TRBJ2-2, with 7 bases lining up with TRBD1. CDR3 size: 14 residues. J lost 7 bases, V lost 5 bases, and 7 bases had no gene match. The V gene's germline CDR1 is MRHNA and CDR2 SNTAGT. CDR3 protein: CASSSTGFVGELFF. Here the CDR3 DNA reads TGTGCCAGCAGTTCGACAGGGTTCGTCGGGGAGCTGTTTTTT.

The chain combines TRBV30 with TRBJ1-1; D possibly corresponds to TRBD1 (6 bases). Germline CDR1 is GTSNPN and CDR2 is SVGIG (reference sequence). With 8 bases removed from V and 6 bases from J, the gap between germline ends came to 16 bases. This CDR3 spans 12 amino acids. The CDR3, as DNA: TGTGCCGGGGTACGGGGGGCGGCTGAAGCTTTCTTT. It codes for CAGVRGAAEAFF.

CDR3 amino acids: CASSPRGQGFPYEQYF. The DNA for the CDR3 is TGTGCCAGCAGTCCCCGGGGACAGGGGTTCCCCTACGAGCAGTACTTC. J is TRBJ2-7 and V is TRBV28, with 10 bases that match TRBD1. The CDR3 extends over 16 amino acids. Germline lookup yields CDR1 MDHEN and CDR2 SYDVKM. V dropped 5 bases and J dropped 2; count of bases not matched to a gene: 9.

J is TRBJ1-2 and V is TRBV18, with 8 nucleotides matching TRBD1. The junction had 3 bases not matched to a gene; V was cut back by 5 bases and J by 7 bases. The CDR3 spans 12 residues. Germline V gene lookup returns CDR1 KGHSH and CDR2 LQKENI. Written as DNA, the CDR3 is TGTGCCAGCTCAAACCAGGGGGCTGGCTACACCTTC. Translation gives CASSNQGAGYTF.

The chain links TRBV9 to TRBJ1-4; TRBD1 matches at 8 bases. V dropped 4 bases and J dropped 1; count of bases not matched to a gene: 6. Germline CDR1 and CDR2: SGDLS and YYNGEE. This CDR3 is built from 16 residues. For the CDR3, the DNA is TGTGCCAGCAGCATCTCAGGGGGCCAAACTAATGAAAAACTGTTTTTT. This encodes CASSISGGQTNEKLFF.

The genes are TRBV5-1 and TRBJ2-7; the D gene is possibly TRBD1 (5 bases). The CDR3 covers 14 residues. Germline CDR1 reads SGHRS; CDR2 reads YFSETQ. V lost 2 bases and J 1 base, leaving 10 bases between the germline ends. DNA for the CDR3: TGCGCCAGCAGCTTACGGCAGGGATCCTACGAGCAGTACTTC. Residues: CASSLRQGSYEQYF.

The genes are TRBV10-3 and TRBJ1-3, with 7 bases that match TRBD1. V lost 0 bases, J lost 0 bases, and 8 bases stayed unmatched. From germline, CDR1 is ENHRY and CDR2 SYGVKD. The CDR3 loop spans 18 amino acids. CDR3 nucleotide sequence: TGTGCCATCAGTGAGTCGAAGGGACAGCACCTCTCTGGAAACACCATATATTTT. Translated, it gives CAISESKGQHLSGNTIYF.

The chain links TRBV7-2 to TRBJ1-1; the match to TRBD1 covers 9 bases. Germline V lookup: CDR1 SGHTA, CDR2 FQGNSA. The V gene end was trimmed by 4 bases and the J gene end by 7 bases; junction bases not matched to a gene: 13. The CDR3 runs 16 residues. In DNA, the CDR3 is TGTGCCAGCAGCTGGGGACCGGGACAGGGTAAAATTGAAGCTTTCTTT. Its translation is CASSWGPGQGKIEAFF.

CDR3 loop: CASSVHPTSGSSNEQFF. The CDR3 DNA reads TGTGCCAGCAGCGTTCACCCTACTAGCGGGAGTTCCAATGAGCAGTTCTTC. The V call is TRBV9, the J call TRBJ2-1, with 11 nucleotides matching TRBD2. Unmatched junction bases numbered 10, after V lost 2 bases and J lost 6 bases. The CDR3 loop spans 17 amino acids. Germline-derived CDR1 and CDR2 are SGDLS and YYNGEE.

The CDR3 DNA sequence: TGTGCCAGCAGCCCTCAGGGTCAAAGCAATCAGCCCCAGCATTTT. This encodes CASSPQGQSNQPQHF. J is TRBJ1-5 and V is TRBV11-2; possible D gene TRBD1, 5 bases. Germline CDR1 SGHAT, CDR2 FQNNGV. This CDR3 has 15 residues. V shed 5 bases and J shed 1 base, with 12 bases lying between them.

The V gene is TRBV18, the J gene TRBJ1-2; TRBD1 agrees at 9 bases. In germline, CDR1 is KGHSH, CDR2 LQKENI. The CDR3 covers 16 residues. The ends lost 4 bases at V and 4 bases at J; junction bases unmatched: 10. The CDR3 is CASSRTGAARSYGYTF. The CDR3 DNA reads TGTGCCAGCTCACGGACAGGGGCGGCCCGGAGCTATGGCTACACCTTC. The full variable domain, in which reference TRBV18 and TRBJ1-2 provide the parts outside the CDR3, is NAGVMQNPRHLVRRRGQEARLRCSPMKGHSHVYWYRQLPEEGLKFMVYLQKENIIDESGMPKERFSAEFPKEGPSILRIQQVVRGDSAAYFCASSRTGAARSYGYTFGSGTRLTVV.